This T cell receptor (beta chain) was identified in a study of beta chain features in type 1 diabetes. As for the study in general: No age, gender or cell yield differences were seen between patients and healthy donors.

Of the isolated RNA, all was reverse transcribed, and so the sequenced material was expressed TCRB transcripts. TCRdb's copy holds only in-frame clones and misses some; the assay was immunoSEQ multiplex PCR. In the table there are about 140,000 clones, roughly 7.2% of which are singletons. This clone occurred many times. The sequence was collected from a woman in her twenties or thirties in good health. Sample: central memory CD4+ T cells from blood.

CDR3 region: CASSQAFTGNNQPQHF. DNA for the CDR3: TGCGCCAGCAGCCAAGCCTTCACAGGGAACAATCAGCCCCAGCATTTT. This sequence joins TRBV4-1 and TRBJ1-5; a weak D match, TRBD1 (6 bases). This CDR3 contains 16 residues. Deletions cut 1 base from V and 3 bases from J, with 13 bases between. The germline V gene has CDR1 MGHRA and CDR2 YSYEKL.